This T cell receptor (beta chain) was obtained from a study of cytotoxic CD8 clonotypes in ibrutinib-treated CLL. Only in-frame clones appear in the TCRdb table, and some are missing; sequencing was by immunoSEQ multiplex PCR. The sample records around 310,000 clones, about 80% being singletons. The CDR3 loop spans 17 amino acids. V was shortened by 2 bases and J by 3 bases, with 19 bases between the two germline ends. Germline-derived CDR1 and CDR2 are GTSNPN and SVGIG (reference sequence). The chain is built from TRBV30 and TRBJ1-4, with a possible D match to TRBD1 (6 bases). Sample: PBMCs, taken before ibrutinib treatment. This clonotype was obtained from a human donor with chronic lymphocytic leukemia. DNA of the CDR3: TGTGCCTGGAGTATGAACGCTGGACAGCGCTCTAATGAAAAACTGTTTTTT. Residues: CAWSMNAGQRSNEKLFF. Full variable domain (remainder filled in from reference TRBV30 and TRBJ1-4): SQTIHQWPATLVQPVGSPLSLECTVEGTSNPNLYWYRQAAGRGLQLLFYSVGIGQISSEVPQNLSASRPQDRQFILSSKKLLLSDSGFYLCAWSMNAGQRSNEKLFFGSGTQLSVL.